Listed below are T cell receptor beta chains from one sample, sequenced in a study of early T cells in non-severe SARS-CoV-2 infection. TCRdb reanalysed the 5' RACE reads using MiXCR and keeps one entry per CDR3 protein. In the table there are 100,000 to 140,000 distinct CDR3 sequences, 11% of which are singletons. The sequenced sample consisted of whole blood. These receptors were collected from an adult who was a healthcare worker with PCR-confirmed SARS-CoV-2 infection or an uninfected control (not recorded which). Each CDR3 is given with its conserved first and last residue. The D gene is left open where the match is weak. For some rows the clone size is stated as once, few or many, or as a class when expanded; others skip it.

J gene	D gene	V gene	clone size	CDR3 protein	CDR3 DNA
TRBJ1-1	TRBD1	TRBV20-1	many	CSANDRGGGTEAFF	TGCAGTGCTAACGACAGGGGAGGTGGCACTGAAGCTTTCTTT
TRBJ1-3	NA	TRBV12-3/TRBV12-4	few	CASSLSGSGNTIYF	TGTGCCAGCAGTTTATCGGGCTCTGGAAACACCATATATTTT
TRBJ2-1	NA	TRBV20-1	NA	CSARRGGIGSYNEQFF	TGCAGTGCTAGACGAGGGGGTATCGGCTCCTACAATGAGCAGTTCTTC
TRBJ2-7	NA	TRBV11-2	many	CASSLAGDEQYF	TGTGCCAGCAGCTTAGCTGGGGACGAACAGTACTTC
TRBJ2-3	NA	TRBV28	many	CASSLSLGPEEDTQYF	TGTGCCAGCAGTTTATCCCTCGGGCCAGAAGAAGATACGCAGTATTTT
TRBJ2-1	NA	TRBV10-3	few	CAISGGEGTPRYNEQFF	TGTGCCATCAGTGGCGGGGAAGGGACTCCCAGATACAATGAGCAGTTCTTC
TRBJ2-2	NA	TRBV11-3	few	CASSLGEAGELFF	TGTGCCAGCAGCTTAGGAGAAGCCGGGGAGCTGTTTTTT
TRBJ1-5	NA	TRBV28	NA	CASSLGQLNQPQHF	TGTGCCAGCAGTTTGGGGCAGCTCAATCAGCCCCAGCATTTT
TRBJ1-2	NA	TRBV2	many	CASSEAGPYGYTF	TGTGCCAGCAGTGAAGCGGGCCCCTATGGCTACACCTTC
TRBJ2-3	TRBD1	TRBV7-2	few	CASSLAGTGGVDTQYF	TGTGCCAGCAGCTTAGCCGGGACAGGGGGTGTCGATACGCAGTATTTT
TRBJ2-2	TRBD1	TRBV28	many	CASSYPAGQGVTGELFF	TGTGCCAGCAGCTACCCTGCAGGCCAGGGGGTCACCGGGGAGCTGTTTTTT
TRBJ2-3	TRBD2	TRBV20-1	NA	CSARDASGASTDTQYF	TGCAGTGCTAGAGATGCCAGCGGGGCTAGCACAGATACGCAGTATTTT
TRBJ2-7	NA	TRBV20-1	NA	CSARALGAGTDEQYF	TGCAGTGCTAGGGCCCTTGGGGCGGGGACCGACGAGCAGTACTTC
TRBJ2-3	NA	TRBV11-2	few	CASIRTRSVADTQYF	TGTGCCAGCATCCGGACCCGATCCGTGGCAGATACGCAGTATTTT
TRBJ1-1	TRBD1	TRBV6-2/TRBV6-3	NA	CASSYGRGRETEAFF	TGTGCCAGCAGTTATGGGAGGGGGCGTGAAACTGAAGCTTTCTTT
TRBJ1-4	NA	TRBV21-1	few	CASSKGMDEKLFF	TGTGCCAGCAGCAAAGGAATGGATGAAAAACTGTTTTTT
TRBJ2-3	TRBD2	TRBV5-1	many	CASSLTSGRRSDTQYF	TGCGCCAGCAGCTTAACTAGCGGGAGAAGGTCAGATACGCAGTATTTT
TRBJ2-1	NA	TRBV11-2	many	CASSPNPGSSDEQFF	TGTGCCAGCAGCCCCAACCCTGGGAGTTCAGATGAGCAGTTCTTC
TRBJ1-5	TRBD1	TRBV28	many	CASSLGTARYF	TGTGCCAGCAGTTTAGGGACAGCCAGATATTTT
TRBJ2-1	NA	TRBV5-1	NA	CASSLGRDPPMF	TGCGCCAGCAGCTTGGGCAGGGACCCCCCAATGTTC
TRBJ2-5	TRBD2	TRBV7-6	many	CASSFEAGGIAGETQYF	TGTGCCAGCAGCTTTGAAGCGGGAGGGATAGCCGGGGAGACCCAGTACTTC
TRBJ2-5	TRBD1	TRBV28	few	CASTLTGTGARTQYF	TGTGCCAGCACCTTGACCGGGACAGGGGCTAGGACCCAGTACTTC
TRBJ1-5	NA	TRBV2	NA	CASSEMGWGQPQHF	TGTGCCAGCAGTGAAATGGGCTGGGGTCAGCCCCAGCATTTT
TRBJ2-7	TRBD2	TRBV10-1	NA	CASSSGTRASEQYF	TGCGCCAGCAGTTCCGGGACTAGAGCCTCCGAGCAGTACTTC
TRBJ2-2	NA	TRBV6-5	NA	CASRPSFLDTGELFF	TGTGCCAGCAGGCCCTCCTTTTTGGACACCGGGGAGCTGTTTTTT
TRBJ2-2	NA	TRBV5-1	many	CASSLGPQGTGELFF	TGCGCCAGCAGCTTGGGACCCCAAGGCACCGGGGAGCTGTTTTTT
TRBJ2-1	TRBD1	TRBV19	few	CASSIQQGSEQFF	TGTGCCAGTAGTATCCAACAGGGGAGTGAGCAGTTCTTC
TRBJ2-5	NA	TRBV20-1	few	CSARPVRVEKTQYF	TGCAGTGCTAGACCCGTGCGAGTAGAAAAGACCCAGTACTTC
TRBJ2-3	TRBD2	TRBV4-1	many	CASSQFSGRSTDTQYF	TGCGCCAGCAGCCAGTTTAGCGGGAGAAGCACAGATACGCAGTATTTT
TRBJ2-2	TRBD1	TRBV7-9	many	CASSNWLGGLNTGELFF	TGTGCCAGCAGTAACTGGCTAGGGGGCCTGAACACCGGGGAGCTGTTTTTT
TRBJ2-1	NA	TRBV2	few	CASSESSQRDEQFF	TGTGCCAGCAGTGAGAGTAGCCAGAGGGATGAGCAGTTCTTC
TRBJ1-1	NA	TRBV7-9	many	CASSLQENTEAFF	TGTGCCAGCAGCTTACAGGAGAACACTGAAGCTTTCTTT
TRBJ2-3	NA	TRBV15	NA	CATSTPAGDTQYF	TGTGCCACGTCCACACCCGCCGGAGATACGCAGTATTTT
TRBJ2-6	NA	TRBV12-3/TRBV12-4	many	CASSLSGGANVLTF	TGTGCCAGCAGTTTATCTGGAGGGGCCAACGTCCTGACTTTC
TRBJ2-4	NA	TRBV6-1	NA	CASSASGNIQYF	TGTGCCAGCAGTGCAAGTGGTAACATTCAGTACTTC
TRBJ2-1	TRBD2	TRBV6-2/TRBV6-3	few	CASSYTSGRSHNEQFF	TGTGCCAGCAGTTATACTAGCGGGAGGTCCCACAATGAGCAGTTCTTC
TRBJ1-5	TRBD1	TRBV5-1	NA	CASRRRDSF	TGCGCCAGCAGGCGAAGGGACAGTTTT
TRBJ2-5	TRBD1	TRBV24-1	few	CATSTGQGFGETQYF	TGTGCCACGAGTACGGGACAGGGTTTTGGGGAGACCCAGTACTTC
TRBJ2-2	NA	TRBV7-2	many	CASSLASQGAGELFF	TGTGCCAGCAGCTTAGCGTCACAAGGGGCCGGGGAGCTGTTTTTT
TRBJ2-1	NA	TRBV7-9	NA	CASSVPPSGEQFF	TGTGCCAGCAGTGTTCCCCCCTCAGGGGAGCAGTTCTTC
TRBJ1-2	NA	TRBV19	few	CATHAGPHYGYTF	TGTGCCACCCATGCAGGCCCGCACTATGGCTACACCTTC
TRBJ1-5	NA	TRBV10-3	few	CAISGTGSPNQPQHF	TGTGCCATCAGTGGAACAGGGTCGCCTAATCAGCCCCAGCATTTT
TRBJ2-1	TRBD1	TRBV20-1	many	CSALEDRKIFNEQFF	TGCAGTGCTCTCGAGGACAGGAAAATTTTCAATGAGCAGTTCTTC
TRBJ2-5	TRBD2	TRBV28	many	CASLSSGRSYETQYF	TGTGCCAGCCTTTCTAGCGGGAGGTCATATGAGACCCAGTACTTC
TRBJ1-2	NA	TRBV5-5	few	CASSSRGSYGYTF	TGTGCCAGCAGCTCAAGGGGCTCCTATGGCTACACCTTC
TRBJ1-5	TRBD1	TRBV12-3/TRBV12-4	NA	CASSLDVGQGISGYNQPQHF	TGTGCCAGCAGTTTAGATGTGGGACAGGGGATCTCCGGGTACAATCAGCCCCAGCATTTT
TRBJ2-5	NA	TRBV7-7	many	CASSYSAGETQYF	TGTGCCAGCAGTTATAGCGCAGGCGAGACCCAGTACTTC